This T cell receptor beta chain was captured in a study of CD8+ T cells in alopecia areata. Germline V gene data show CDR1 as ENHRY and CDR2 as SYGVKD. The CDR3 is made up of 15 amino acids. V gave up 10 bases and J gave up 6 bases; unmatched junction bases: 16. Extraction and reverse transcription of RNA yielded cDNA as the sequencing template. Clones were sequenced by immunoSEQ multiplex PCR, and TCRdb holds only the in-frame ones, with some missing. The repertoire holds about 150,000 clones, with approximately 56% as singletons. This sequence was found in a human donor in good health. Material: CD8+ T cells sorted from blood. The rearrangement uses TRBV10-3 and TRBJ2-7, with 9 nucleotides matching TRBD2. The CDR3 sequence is CATSRVAGVKSEQYF. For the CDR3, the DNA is TGTGCCACTAGCAGGGTAGCGGGAGTGAAATCCGAGCAGTACTTC.